This TCR beta chain derives from a study of blood T cell repertoires in COVID-19. Germline-derived CDR1 and CDR2 are MDHEN and SYDVKM. The V end was cut by 6 bases, the J end by 5 bases, with 14 bases between. The CDR3 runs to 14 residues. Method: immunoSEQ multiplex PCR; TCRdb's copy keeps in-frame clones and lacks some. The profile shows 90,000 to 150,000 clones, 79% of them singletons. The sample holds a few counts of this clone. The chain carries TRBV28 and TRBJ2-1; perhaps TRBD1 as D (6 bases). Material: peripheral blood. This clonotype was obtained from an elderly woman with acute or convalescent COVID-19. The CDR3 protein is CASRLGQNNNEQFF. In DNA, the CDR3 is TGTGCCAGCAGGCTAGGACAGAATAACAATGAGCAGTTCTTC. The complete variable domain, with remaining parts taken from reference TRBV28 and TRBJ2-1, reads DVKVTQSSRYLVKRTGEKVFLECVQDMDHENMFWYRQDPGLGLRLIYFSYDVKMKEKGDIPEGYSVSREKKERFSLILESASTNQTSMYLCASRLGQNNNEQFFGPGTRLTVL.